What follows are 6 T cell receptor beta chains derived from one specimen sequenced in a study of blood T cell repertoires in COVID-19. Using immunoSEQ multiplex PCR, the repertoire was profiled, and TCRdb retains in-frame clones only, with some absent. In the table there are roughly 260,000 clones, approximately 86% of which are singletons. Sequencing input: PBMCs or T cells enriched from blood (not recorded which). These receptors came from a woman between 25 and 40 years old with acute COVID-19.

This chain joins TRBV6-2 or TRBV6-3 and TRBJ1-1, with TRBD1 as a possible D gene (6 bases). V dropped 0 bases and J dropped 5 bases, with 13 bases sitting between them. The CDR3 consists of 15 residues. Germline V gene data show CDR1 as MNHEY and CDR2 as SVGEGT. The CDR3 DNA sequence: TGTGCCAGCAGTTACTCCTCGGGGGGGCCTACTGAAGCTTTCTTT. It yields the protein CASSYSSGGPTEAFF.

The gene calls are TRBV6-1 and TRBJ1-1, with D unclear. The germline V gene encodes CDR1 MNHNS and CDR2 SASEGT. The CDR3 runs 14 residues. The V and J ends lost 1 base and 7 bases respectively, with 13 bases between them. CDR3 DNA sequence: TGTGCCAGCAGTGAAGTCGGAGGTCCCTATGAAGCTTTCTTT. Encoded protein: CASSEVGGPYEAFF.

Remarks on this clone: A junction end diverges from the germline sequence, so it may reflect a read error. V is TRBV29-1 and J is TRBJ2-1; 8 nucleotides align to TRBD2. This CDR3 has 11 residues. Germline V CDR1 and CDR2: SQVTM, ANQGSEA. This CDR3 reads CSVDPSGLRLF. In DNA, the CDR3 is TGCAGCGTTGATCCTAGCGGGCTCCGACTCTTC.

The chain combines TRBV30 with TRBJ2-2, with a tentative D call TRBD2 (6 bases). Per germline, CDR1 GTSNPN and CDR2 SVGIG (reference sequence). CDR3 length equals 14 residues. V was pared by 5 bases and J by 7 bases, with 17 bases between. The CDR3 region is CAWGGGGDGGELFF. CDR3 bases: TGTGCCTGGGGCGGTGGCGGGGATGGCGGGGAGCTGTTTTTT.

The rearrangement joins TRBV28 to TRBJ1-2; the match to TRBD1 covers 9 bases. The CDR3 contains 14 residues. Unmatched junction bases numbered 11, after V lost 8 bases and J lost 7 bases. Germline CDR1 is MDHEN and CDR2 is SYDVKM. As DNA, the CDR3 is TGTGCCAGCGAAACAGGGGGCAAGGAGGGTGGCTACACCTTC. Its translation: CASETGGKEGGYTF.

The genes are TRBV30 and TRBJ1-1; D may be TRBD1 (5 bases). The CDR3 runs to 13 residues. V dropped 0 bases and J dropped 1 base, with 6 bases sitting between them. Looked up from germline, CDR1 is GTSNPN and CDR2 is SVGIG (reference sequence). The CDR3 loop reads CAWSVQANTEAFF. In nucleotides, the CDR3 is TGTGCCTGGAGTGTACAGGCGAACACTGAAGCTTTCTTT.